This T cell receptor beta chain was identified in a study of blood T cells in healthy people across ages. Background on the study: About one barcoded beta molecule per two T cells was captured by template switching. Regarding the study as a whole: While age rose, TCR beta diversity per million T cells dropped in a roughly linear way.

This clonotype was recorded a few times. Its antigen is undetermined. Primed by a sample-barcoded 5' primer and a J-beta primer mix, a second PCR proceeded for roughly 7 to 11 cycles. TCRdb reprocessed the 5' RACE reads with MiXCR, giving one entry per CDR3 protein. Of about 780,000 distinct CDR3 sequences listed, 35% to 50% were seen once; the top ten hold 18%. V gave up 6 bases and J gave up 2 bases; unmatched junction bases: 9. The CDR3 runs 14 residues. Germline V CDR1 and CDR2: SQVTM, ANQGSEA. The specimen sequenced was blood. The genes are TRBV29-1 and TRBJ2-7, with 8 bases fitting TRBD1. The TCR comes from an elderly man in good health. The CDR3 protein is CSVLDRETPYEQYF. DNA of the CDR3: TGCAGCGTCTTGGACAGGGAAACCCCCTACGAGCAGTACTTC.